Sequencing of this TCR beta chain was carried out in a study of cytomegalovirus exposure and HLA in healthy donors. Study-wide findings and caveats: The availability of immune exposure information extended only to CMV serostatus.

In this sample, this clone turned up a few times. The antigen remains unidentified. Primers: 60 Vbeta forward and 13 Jbeta reverse. Libraries were prepared by immunoSEQ multiplex PCR; TCRdb keeps only in-frame clonotypes and omits some of them. The table shows about 150,000 clones, with around 65% occurring only once. Sequencing was carried out using PBMCs. The receptor comes from a woman aged 60 to 75 in good health and CMV-seronegative.

CDR3 nucleotides: TGTGCCAGTAGTTCCCCCCGGGGTCAGGCTAGCAATCAGCCCCAGCATTTT. This gives the protein CASSSPRGQASNQPQHF. V and J are TRBV19 and TRBJ1-5, with D hard to call. V lost 5 bases, J lost 0 bases, and 17 bases lay in between. CDR3 length: 17 amino acids. Germline loops: CDR1 LNHDA, CDR2 SQIVND (reference sequence).